This T cell receptor (beta chain) was sequenced for a study of shared clonotypes between healthy human individuals. The table came from immunoSEQ multiplex PCR; TCRdb's copy has only in-frame clones and leaves some out. The sample holds approximately 2.3 million clones, 90% to 95% seen once. V trimming: 2 bases; J trimming: 5 bases; junction bases outside the gene matches: 5. Germline V gene data show CDR1 as SGHRS and CDR2 as YFSETQ. The CDR3 is 14 residues long. The chain couples TRBV5-1 to TRBJ2-5; TRBD2 aligns across 8 bases. The sample comprised naive CD4+ T cells from PBMCs. Subset meaning: CD45RA+ positively selected. This clonotype originated in a man in his late teens or twenties in good health. Some clones in this sample may be carry-over from other donors' samples. The chain's CDR3 is CASSLGAGDETQYF. The CDR3 coding sequence is TGCGCCAGCAGCTTAGGAGCGGGAGATGAGACCCAGTACTTC. The variable domain in full, completed from reference TRBV5-1 and TRBJ2-5, reads KAGVTQTPRYLIKTRGQQVTLSCSPISGHRSVSWYQQTPGQGLQFLFEYFSETQRNKGNFPGRFSGRQFSNSRSEMNVSTLELGDSALYLCASSLGAGDETQYFGPGTRLLVL.